The clone carrying this T cell receptor beta chain was observed a handful of times. The antigen is not known. MiXCR was run by TCRdb on the reads, yielding one entry per CDR3 protein. The top ten clones hold 40% to 45% of a sample with roughly 110,000 distinct CDR3 sequences, 30% to 35% of them seen once. Trimming removed 0 bases at V and 2 bases at J, with 17 bases between. The CDR3 contains 17 residues. Germline V gives CDR1 SEHNR, CDR2 FQNEAQ (reference sequence). These data are taken from a study of T cell repertoires in cytomegalovirus infection. At the level of the study: Both a matching HLA type and CMV infection were indicated by public TCR beta signatures.

This receptor was taken from a human donor in good health (CMV status not recorded). Some clones in this sample may be carry-over from other donors' samples. Material: CD8+ T cells from cultured PBMCs, obtained from culture after CMV antigen stimulation. The genes are TRBV7-9 and TRBJ2-7; a weak D match, TRBD2 (5 bases). CDR3 coding DNA: TGTGCCAGCAGCTTAGCGCGTAAAGGGAGACTTCCCTACGAGCAGTACTTC. Its protein is CASSLARKGRLPYEQYF.